The sequence of this T cell receptor beta chain was determined in a study of beta chain features in type 1 diabetes. CDR1 and CDR2 (germline): SGHRS, YFSETQ. V lost 0 bases and J 3 bases, leaving 10 bases between the germline ends. The length of the CDR3 is 15 residues. Isolated RNA was reverse transcribed in full, so expressed TCRB transcripts were sequenced. Method: immunoSEQ multiplex PCR; TCRdb's copy keeps in-frame clones and lacks some. The profile shows 360,000 or so clones, roughly a fifth of them singletons. The TCR originated in a woman younger than 35 in good health. The sample consisted of naive CD4+ T cells from blood. This chain connects TRBV5-1 to TRBJ1-3; D unresolved. The CDR3 coding sequence is TGCGCCAGCAGCTTGGCGATGGGAGATGGAAACACCATATATTTT. Protein: CASSLAMGDGNTIYF.